This passage covers 2 T cell receptor beta chains from one sample sequenced in a study of Ad26.COV2.S vaccination and SARS-CoV-2 variants. Sample treatment: roughly 19 received Ad26.COV2.S at low or high dose, single or two shots; about 5 received placebo; per-sample allocation not given. Each sample was drawn 63 days after the first injection (of vaccine or placebo). Profiling relied on immunoSEQ multiplex PCR, and the TCRdb table lists in-frame clones only, not all of them. This table holds approximately 350,000 clones, roughly 87% found once. Here the sequenced sample was peripheral blood, taken in a trial of Ad26.COV2.S vaccine versus placebo. The receptors derive from a person between 18 and 65 years old who received the Ad26.COV2.S COVID-19 vaccine or a placebo.

The chain is built from TRBV19 and TRBJ2-7; 12 bases map to TRBD1. V lost 8 bases and J lost 3; bases outside the gene matches: 14. This CDR3 comprises 17 residues. CDR1 LNHDA and CDR2 SQIVND come from the germline V gene (reference sequence). The DNA for the CDR3 is TGTGCCAGTGCCCGGGGGGACAGGGGGCGATTTGGCTACGAGCAGTACTTC. Encoded protein: CASARGDRGRFGYEQYF. Full variable domain (rest looked up from reference TRBV19 and TRBJ2-7): DGGITQSPKYLFRKEGQNVTLSCEQNLNHDAMYWYRQDPGQGLRLIYYSQIVNDFQKGDIAEGYSVSREKKESFPLTVTSAQKNPTAFYLCASARGDRGRFGYEQYFGPGTRLTVT.

The rearrangement links TRBV14 to TRBJ2-1; maybe TRBD2 (7 bases). Germline CDR1 and CDR2: SGHDN and FVKESK. The CDR3 covers 16 residues. V was trimmed by 1 base and J by 3 bases, leaving 13 bases between them. The CDR3, as DNA: TGTGCCAGCAGCCAAGTATCGGGGGGCGTCTACAATGAGCAGTTCTTC. Translation gives CASSQVSGGVYNEQFF.